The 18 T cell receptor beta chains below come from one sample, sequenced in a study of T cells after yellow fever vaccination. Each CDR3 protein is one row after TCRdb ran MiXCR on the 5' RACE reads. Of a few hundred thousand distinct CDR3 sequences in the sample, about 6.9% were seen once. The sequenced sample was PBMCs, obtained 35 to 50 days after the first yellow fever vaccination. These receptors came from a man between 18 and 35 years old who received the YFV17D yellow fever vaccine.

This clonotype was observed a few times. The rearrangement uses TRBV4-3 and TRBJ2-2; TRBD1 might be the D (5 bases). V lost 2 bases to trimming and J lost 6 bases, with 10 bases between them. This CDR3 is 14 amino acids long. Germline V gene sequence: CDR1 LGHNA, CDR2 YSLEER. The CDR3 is CASSQSRVSGELFF. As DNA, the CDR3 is TGCGCCAGCAGCCAAAGCAGGGTTTCCGGGGAGCTGTTTTTT.

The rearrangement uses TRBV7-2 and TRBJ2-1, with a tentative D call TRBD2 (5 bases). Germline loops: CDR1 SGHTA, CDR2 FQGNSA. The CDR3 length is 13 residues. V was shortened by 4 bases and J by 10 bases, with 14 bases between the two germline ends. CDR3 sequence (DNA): TGTGCCAGCAGCTCCCTCGGCCGGGGAGAGCAGTTCTTC. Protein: CASSSLGRGEQFF.

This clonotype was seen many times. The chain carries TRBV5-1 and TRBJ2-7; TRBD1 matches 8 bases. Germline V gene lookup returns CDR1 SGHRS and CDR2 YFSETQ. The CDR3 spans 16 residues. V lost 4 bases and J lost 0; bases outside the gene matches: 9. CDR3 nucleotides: TGCGCCAGCAGCGGCCAAGGACAGGGCGTCTCCTACGAGCAGTACTTC. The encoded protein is CASSGQGQGVSYEQYF.

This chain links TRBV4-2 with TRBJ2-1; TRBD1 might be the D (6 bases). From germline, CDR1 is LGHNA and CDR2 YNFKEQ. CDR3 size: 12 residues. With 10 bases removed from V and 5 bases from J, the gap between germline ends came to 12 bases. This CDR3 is CATTRDNNEQFF. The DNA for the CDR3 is TGTGCCACCACCCGGGACAACAATGAGCAGTTCTTC.

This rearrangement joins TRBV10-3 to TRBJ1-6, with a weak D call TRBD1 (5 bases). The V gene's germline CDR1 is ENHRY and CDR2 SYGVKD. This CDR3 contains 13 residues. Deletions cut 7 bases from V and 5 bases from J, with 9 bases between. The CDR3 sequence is CAIMGTNNSPLHF. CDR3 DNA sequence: TGTGCCATCATGGGGACTAATAATTCACCCCTCCACTTT.

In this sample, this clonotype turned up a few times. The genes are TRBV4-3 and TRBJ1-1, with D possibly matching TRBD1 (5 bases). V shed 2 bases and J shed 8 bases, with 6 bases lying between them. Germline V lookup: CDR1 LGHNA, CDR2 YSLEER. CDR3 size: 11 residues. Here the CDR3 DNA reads TGCGCCAGCAGCCAACCAGGGGAAGCTTTCTTT. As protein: CASSQPGEAFF.

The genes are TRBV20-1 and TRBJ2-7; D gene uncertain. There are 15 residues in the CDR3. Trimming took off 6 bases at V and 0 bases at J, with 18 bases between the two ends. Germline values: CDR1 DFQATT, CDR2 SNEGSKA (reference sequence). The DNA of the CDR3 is TGCAGTGCCTGGGCATCGGGTAGGAGCTCCTACGAGCAGTACTTC. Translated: CSAWASGRSSYEQYF.

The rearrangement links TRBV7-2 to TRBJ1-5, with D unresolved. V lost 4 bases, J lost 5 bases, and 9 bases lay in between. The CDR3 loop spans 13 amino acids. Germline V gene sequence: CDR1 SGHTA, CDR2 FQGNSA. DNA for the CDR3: TGTGCCAGCAGCTCCGCCGGGCATCAGCCCCAGCATTTT. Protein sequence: CASSSAGHQPQHF.

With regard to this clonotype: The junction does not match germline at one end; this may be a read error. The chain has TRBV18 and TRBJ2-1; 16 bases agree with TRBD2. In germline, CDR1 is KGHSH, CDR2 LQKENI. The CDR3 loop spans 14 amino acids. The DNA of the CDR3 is TGTGCCAGCTCACCACCGGGACTAGCGGGGGGGCGGATCTTC. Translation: CASSPPGLAGGRIF.

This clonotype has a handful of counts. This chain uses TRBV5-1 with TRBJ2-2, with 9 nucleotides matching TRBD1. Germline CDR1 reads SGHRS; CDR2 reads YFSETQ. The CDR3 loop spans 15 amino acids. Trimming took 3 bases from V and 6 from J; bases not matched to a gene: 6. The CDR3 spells CASSYNRGLSGELFF. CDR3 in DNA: TGCGCCAGCAGCTATAACAGGGGGCTATCCGGGGAGCTGTTTTTT.

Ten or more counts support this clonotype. Here the CDR3 DNA reads TGCGCCAGCAGCCTCCCGGGACAGTCCAACACCGGGGAGCTGTTTTTT. Translating gives CASSLPGQSNTGELFF. This chain joins TRBV4-1 and TRBJ2-2; 7 bases match TRBD1. Germline assignment: CDR1 MGHRA and CDR2 YSYEKL. This CDR3 spans 16 amino acids. V lost 4 bases and J lost 2; bases outside the gene matches: 7.

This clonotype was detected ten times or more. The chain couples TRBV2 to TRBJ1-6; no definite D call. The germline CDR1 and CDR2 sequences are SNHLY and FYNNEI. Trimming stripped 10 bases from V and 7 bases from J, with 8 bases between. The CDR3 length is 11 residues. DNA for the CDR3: TGTGCCACTGCGGGCAATTCACCCCTCCACTTT. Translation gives CATAGNSPLHF.

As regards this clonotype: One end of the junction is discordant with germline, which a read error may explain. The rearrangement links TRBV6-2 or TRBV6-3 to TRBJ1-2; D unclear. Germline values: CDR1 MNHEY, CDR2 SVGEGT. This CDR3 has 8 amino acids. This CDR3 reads CASSPPAF. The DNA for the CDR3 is TGTGCCAGCAGTCCTCCCGCCTTC.

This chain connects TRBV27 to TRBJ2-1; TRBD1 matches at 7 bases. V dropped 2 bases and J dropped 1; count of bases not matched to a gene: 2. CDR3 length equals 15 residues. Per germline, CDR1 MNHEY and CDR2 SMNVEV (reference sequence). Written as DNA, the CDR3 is TGTGCCAGCAGTTTAAAGGGACAGTCCTACAATGAGCAGTTCTTC. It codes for CASSLKGQSYNEQFF.

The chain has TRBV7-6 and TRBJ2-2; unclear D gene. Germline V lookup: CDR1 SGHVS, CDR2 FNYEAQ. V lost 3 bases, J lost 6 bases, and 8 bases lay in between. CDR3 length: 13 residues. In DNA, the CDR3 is TGTGCCAGCAGCTTCCCGGGCTCCGGGGAGCTGTTTTTT. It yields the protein CASSFPGSGELFF.

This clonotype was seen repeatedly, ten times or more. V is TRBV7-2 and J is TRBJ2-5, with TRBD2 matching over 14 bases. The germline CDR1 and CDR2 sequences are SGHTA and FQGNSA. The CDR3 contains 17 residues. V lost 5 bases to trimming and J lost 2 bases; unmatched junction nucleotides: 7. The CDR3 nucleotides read TGTGCCAGCAGCACGGGACTAGCGGGGGCGAAACAAGAGACCCAGTACTTC. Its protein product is CASSTGLAGAKQETQYF.

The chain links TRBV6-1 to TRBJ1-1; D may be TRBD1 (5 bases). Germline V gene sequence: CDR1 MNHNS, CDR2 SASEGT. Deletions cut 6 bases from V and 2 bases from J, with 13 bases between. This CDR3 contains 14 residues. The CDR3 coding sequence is TGTGCCAGCAGGCGTGTGGGGGATAACACTGAAGCTTTCTTT. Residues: CASRRVGDNTEAFF.

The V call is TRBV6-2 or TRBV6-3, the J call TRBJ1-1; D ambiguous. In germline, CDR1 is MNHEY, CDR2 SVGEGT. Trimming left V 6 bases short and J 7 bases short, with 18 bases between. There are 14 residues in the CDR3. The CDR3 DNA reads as TGTGCCAGCAGCCATGCCTTGTTCAGAGGTGAAGCTTTCTTT. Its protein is CASSHALFRGEAFF.